This section outlines one T cell receptor beta chain sequence together with its context. Its antigen is unknown. The data originate from a study of healthy donors' naive CD4 and CD8 T cells. Study-wide findings and caveats: Possible naive T cell homeostatic proliferation bias remained unaddressed. Reportedly, most V and J gene segments showed naive CD4+ versus CD8+ bias. Positive CDR3 charge linked to CD4+ cells, negative to CD8+ cells.

V was clipped by 3 bases and J by 5 bases, with 13 bases between them. Germline V lookup: CDR1 SQVTM, CDR2 ANQGSEA. CDR3 length: 13 amino acids. Each TCR library used around 500 ng of total RNA and a linear amplification protocol. Using its own MiXCR run on the reads, TCRdb lists one record per CDR3 protein. The profile shows approximately 180,000 distinct CDR3 sequences, around 80% of them singletons. The chain carries TRBV29-1 and TRBJ1-1; D unresolved. The sequencing sample was made of naive CD4+ and CD8+ T cells sorted from blood, pooled from several donors. The TCR comes from a pool of human donors in good health; the sample pools cells from several healthy donors. Written as DNA, the CDR3 is TGCAGCGTTGAGAGGGATCTAGGGACTGAAGCTTTCTTT. It specifies CSVERDLGTEAFF. Combining the CDR3 with reference TRBV29-1 and TRBJ1-1 gives the whole variable domain SAVISQKPSRDICQRGTSLTIQCQVDSQVTMMFWYRQQPGQSLTLIATANQGSEATYESGFVIDKFPISRPNLTFSTLTVSNMSPEDSSIYLCSVERDLGTEAFFGQGTRLTVV.